A selection of T cell receptor beta chains follows, all from one sample in a study of cytomegalovirus exposure and HLA in healthy donors. The data were produced by immunoSEQ multiplex PCR, yet TCRdb's version contains in-frame clones alone and is incomplete. The table has roughly 100,000 clones, about 16% seen once. The sequenced sample was PBMCs. The receptors originated from a female donor in good health and CMV-seronegative. The CDR3 runs from the conserved cysteine through the conserved F or W. Each record gives: clone size, J gene, V gene, D gene, CDR3 protein, CDR3 DNA. D genes are given only for firm matches. Clone sizes are given selectively: once, few, many, or a class where the clone is expanded.

clone size: .; J gene: TRBJ1-2; V gene: TRBV5-6; D gene: .; CDR3 protein: CASSLVNMNYGYTF; CDR3 DNA: TGTGCCAGCAGCTTAGTAAACATGAACTATGGCTACACCTTC
clone size: few; J gene: TRBJ2-2; V gene: TRBV4-1; D gene: .; CDR3 protein: CASSQSTRGENTGELFF; CDR3 DNA: TGCGCCAGCAGCCAAAGTACCAGGGGGGAGAACACCGGGGAGCTGTTTTTT
clone size: .; J gene: TRBJ2-7; V gene: TRBV9; D gene: TRBD1; CDR3 protein: CASSVGQGAGEQYF; CDR3 DNA: TGTGCCAGCAGCGTAGGACAGGGGGCTGGCGAGCAGTACTTC
clone size: .; J gene: TRBJ2-7; V gene: TRBV6-1; D gene: .; CDR3 protein: CASSESLRQYF; CDR3 DNA: TGTGCCAGCAGTGAGTCGTTGAGGCAGTACTTC
clone size: few; J gene: TRBJ2-1; V gene: TRBV5-1; D gene: TRBD1; CDR3 protein: CASSPLGTGNTNEQFF; CDR3 DNA: TGCGCCAGCAGCCCGCTCGGGACAGGGAATACCAATGAGCAGTTCTTC
clone size: .; J gene: TRBJ1-5; V gene: TRBV6-5; D gene: TRBD1; CDR3 protein: CASSRDSYSNQPQHF; CDR3 DNA: TGTGCCAGCAGTCGGGACAGTTATAGCAATCAGCCCCAGCATTTT
clone size: .; J gene: TRBJ2-7; V gene: TRBV7-6; D gene: .; CDR3 protein: CASSLSGFSSYEQYF; CDR3 DNA: TGTGCCAGCAGCTTGTCGGGTTTTTCATCCTACGAGCAGTACTTC
clone size: .; J gene: TRBJ2-7; V gene: TRBV25-1; D gene: .; CDR3 protein: CASSEPPEVRPYEQYF; CDR3 DNA: TGTGCCAGCAGTGAACCGCCAGAGGTTCGTCCCTACGAGCAGTACTTC
clone size: few; J gene: TRBJ2-7; V gene: TRBV18; D gene: .; CDR3 protein: CASSPLQLDEQYF; CDR3 DNA: TGTGCCAGCTCACCATTACAGCTCGACGAGCAGTACTTC
clone size: .; J gene: TRBJ1-2; V gene: TRBV29-1; D gene: TRBD1; CDR3 protein: CSVRGTGGSGYTF; CDR3 DNA: TGCAGCGTTCGTGGGACAGGGGGCTCTGGCTACACCTTT
clone size: few; J gene: TRBJ2-5; V gene: TRBV4-3; D gene: TRBD2; CDR3 protein: CASSHLRGRGFQETQYF; CDR3 DNA: TGCGCCAGCAGCCACCTACGCGGGAGGGGCTTCCAAGAGACCCAGTACTTC
clone size: .; J gene: TRBJ2-3; V gene: TRBV5-1; D gene: TRBD2; CDR3 protein: CASSSASGATTDTQYF; CDR3 DNA: TGCGCCAGCAGCTCCGCTAGCGGGGCGACCACAGATACGCAGTATTTT
clone size: .; J gene: TRBJ2-7; V gene: TRBV4-2; D gene: TRBD2; CDR3 protein: CASSQLASGNYEQYF; CDR3 DNA: TGTGCCAGCAGCCAACTTGCTAGCGGAAATTACGAGCAGTACTTC
clone size: few; J gene: TRBJ2-3; V gene: TRBV11-2; D gene: .; CDR3 protein: CASSLGGQGNADTQYF; CDR3 DNA: TGTGCCAGCAGCTTAGGGGGGCAGGGAAATGCAGATACGCAGTATTTT
clone size: few; J gene: TRBJ1-2; V gene: TRBV10-1; D gene: TRBD1; CDR3 protein: CAPRPGQRVYGYTF; CDR3 DNA: TGCGCCCCCAGGCCGGGACAGAGAGTCTATGGCTACACCTTC
clone size: few; J gene: TRBJ1-1; V gene: TRBV28; D gene: .; CDR3 protein: CASSLIRGTEAFF; CDR3 DNA: TGTGCCAGCAGTCTGATCAGGGGTACTGAAGCTTTCTTT
clone size: .; J gene: TRBJ2-3; V gene: TRBV11-2; D gene: TRBD1; CDR3 protein: CASSLTGGGTDTQYF; CDR3 DNA: TGTGCCAGCAGCTTAACAGGGGGAGGCACAGATACGCAGTATTTT
clone size: .; J gene: TRBJ1-2; V gene: TRBV5-1; D gene: TRBD1; CDR3 protein: CASSFGGGADYGYTF; CDR3 DNA: TGCGCCAGCAGCTTCGGAGGGGGCGCGGACTATGGCTACACCTTC
clone size: .; J gene: TRBJ2-2; V gene: TRBV5-1; D gene: .; CDR3 protein: CASSPPGAGELFF; CDR3 DNA: TGCGCCAGCAGCCCTCCCGGGGCCGGGGAGCTGTTTTTT
clone size: .; J gene: TRBJ2-7; V gene: TRBV5-4; D gene: .; CDR3 protein: CASSLEGVSYEQYF; CDR3 DNA: TGTGCCAGCAGCTTGGAGGGGGTATCCTACGAGCAGTACTTC
clone size: .; J gene: TRBJ1-4; V gene: TRBV6-6; D gene: TRBD1; CDR3 protein: CASTGTDVEKLFF; CDR3 DNA: TGTGCCAGCACCGGGACAGACGTTGAAAAACTGTTTTTT
clone size: .; J gene: TRBJ2-7; V gene: TRBV11-3; D gene: TRBD2; CDR3 protein: CASSPSGSSYEQYF; CDR3 DNA: TGTGCCAGCAGTCCTAGCGGGAGTTCCTACGAGCAGTACTTC
clone size: few; J gene: TRBJ1-1; V gene: TRBV29-1; D gene: .; CDR3 protein: CSPRFSENTEAFF; CDR3 DNA: TGCAGCCCGAGGTTCAGCGAGAACACTGAAGCTTTCTTT
clone size: .; J gene: TRBJ2-7; V gene: TRBV5-6; D gene: TRBD1; CDR3 protein: CASSMGQGTYEQYF; CDR3 DNA: TGTGCCAGCAGCATGGGACAGGGGACCTACGAGCAGTACTTC
clone size: few; J gene: TRBJ1-5; V gene: TRBV6-6; D gene: TRBD1; CDR3 protein: CASSTEQGGLNQPQHF; CDR3 DNA: TGTGCCAGCAGCACTGAACAGGGGGGTCTCAATCAGCCCCAGCATTTT
clone size: .; J gene: TRBJ1-2; V gene: TRBV30; D gene: .; CDR3 protein: CAWSHSKSKGRYGYPF; CDR3 DNA: TGTGCCTGGAGCCATTCGAAATCGAAGGGGAGGTATGGCTACCCCTTC
clone size: .; J gene: TRBJ1-2; V gene: TRBV6-6; D gene: .; CDR3 protein: CASKTDKGGYTF; CDR3 DNA: TGTGCCAGCAAGACAGACAAAGGCGGCTACACCTTC
clone size: .; J gene: TRBJ1-5; V gene: TRBV2; D gene: TRBD1; CDR3 protein: CASRAGGFGNQPQHF; CDR3 DNA: TGTGCCAGCAGAGCAGGGGGCTTTGGCAATCAGCCCCAGCATTTT
clone size: .; J gene: TRBJ2-7; V gene: TRBV28; D gene: TRBD2; CDR3 protein: CASSLASGLYEQYF; CDR3 DNA: TGTGCCAGCAGTTTAGCTAGCGGCCTATACGAGCAGTACTTC
clone size: few; J gene: TRBJ1-6; V gene: TRBV2; D gene: .; CDR3 protein: CASSEARTANSPLHF; CDR3 DNA: TGTGCCAGCAGTGAAGCTAGGACAGCAAATTCACCCCTCCACTTT
clone size: few; J gene: TRBJ1-2; V gene: TRBV9; D gene: TRBD1; CDR3 protein: CASSEAGTDGYGYTF; CDR3 DNA: TGTGCCAGCAGCGAAGCCGGGACAGATGGCTATGGCTACACCTTC
clone size: few; J gene: TRBJ2-5; V gene: TRBV27; D gene: TRBD2; CDR3 protein: CASSFVSGRLGETQYF; CDR3 DNA: TGTGCCAGCAGTTTTGTTAGCGGGAGGTTGGGCGAGACCCAGTACTTC
clone size: .; J gene: TRBJ1-2; V gene: TRBV6-5; D gene: .; CDR3 protein: CASSYRGTNYGYTF; CDR3 DNA: TGTGCCAGCAGTTACCGCGGAACTAACTATGGCTACACCTTC
clone size: few; J gene: TRBJ2-5; V gene: TRBV5-1; D gene: .; CDR3 protein: CASSGAKETQYF; CDR3 DNA: TGCGCCAGCAGCGGGGCTAAAGAGACCCAGTACTTC
clone size: many; J gene: TRBJ2-7; V gene: TRBV6-1; D gene: TRBD2; CDR3 protein: CASSEMFGGAPGGDEQYF; CDR3 DNA: TGTGCCAGCAGTGAAATGTTCGGGGGGGCCCCCGGGGGGGACGAGCAGTACTTC
clone size: few; J gene: TRBJ2-7; V gene: TRBV30; D gene: .; CDR3 protein: CAWGRGSSYEQYF; CDR3 DNA: TGTGCCTGGGGGCGGGGAAGCTCCTACGAGCAGTACTTC
clone size: .; J gene: TRBJ2-1; V gene: TRBV4-3; D gene: .; CDR3 protein: CASSQDPTRYNEQFF; CDR3 DNA: TGCGCCAGCAGCCAAGATCCCACACGTTACAATGAGCAGTTCTTC
clone size: .; J gene: TRBJ1-2; V gene: TRBV7-9; D gene: TRBD1; CDR3 protein: CASSYRDRKTYGYTF; CDR3 DNA: TGTGCCAGCAGCTACAGGGACAGAAAGACCTATGGCTACACCTTC
clone size: .; J gene: TRBJ2-3; V gene: TRBV4-3; D gene: TRBD1; CDR3 protein: CASSQEGRGSTDTQYF; CDR3 DNA: TGCGCCAGCAGCCAAGAGGGCAGGGGGAGCACAGATACGCAGTATTTT